This T cell receptor (beta chain) was recovered during a study of T-cell reconstitution after alpha-beta-depleted transplantation in children. Study-wide findings and caveats: From newly produced T cells came most of the T-cell counts and diversity one year after transplant. Some patients' high day-60 TCRbeta diversity was traced to surviving recipient T cells and thymic progenitors. Alpha-beta T cells about two months after transplant reportedly derived from several hundred expanded graft clones.

With regard to this clonotype: The antigen remains undetermined.

For TCRbeta, the library was prepared with unique molecular identifiers. Via MiXCR, TCRdb re-called the PCR reads, giving one row per CDR3 protein. There are hundreds of thousands of distinct CDR3 sequences in the sample; 10% to 15% occur only once, and approximately 2.1% lies in the top ten. Germline trimming cut 6 bases from V and 6 bases from J; bases unmatched to any gene: 4. The CDR3 consists of 12 residues. The germline V gene has CDR1 DFQATT and CDR2 SNEGSKA (reference sequence). This chain uses TRBV20-1 with TRBJ2-2, with TRBD2 matching over 7 bases. This clonotype was sampled from a male patient younger than 18 who had a stem cell transplant for acute myeloid leukemia, so the T cells may come from the graft donor. The sample here was PBMCs, mostly from graft donor cells, taken 360 days after TCRalphabeta/CD19-depleted stem cell transplant. CDR3 sequence: CSAQGLPGELFF. The CDR3 nucleotides read TGCAGTGCCCAGGGACTACCCGGGGAGCTGTTTTTT.